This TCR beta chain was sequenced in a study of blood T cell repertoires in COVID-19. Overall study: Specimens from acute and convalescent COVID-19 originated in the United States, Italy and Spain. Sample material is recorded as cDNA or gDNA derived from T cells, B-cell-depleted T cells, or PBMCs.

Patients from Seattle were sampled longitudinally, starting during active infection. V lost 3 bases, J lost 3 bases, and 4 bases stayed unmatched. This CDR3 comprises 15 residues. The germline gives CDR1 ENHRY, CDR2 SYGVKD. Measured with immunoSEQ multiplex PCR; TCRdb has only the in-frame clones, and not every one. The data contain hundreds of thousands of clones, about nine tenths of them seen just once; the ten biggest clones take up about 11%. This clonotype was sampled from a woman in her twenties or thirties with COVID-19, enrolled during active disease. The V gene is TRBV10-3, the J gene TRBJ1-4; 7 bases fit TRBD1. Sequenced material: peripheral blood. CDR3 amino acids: CAISDPGGSNEKLFF. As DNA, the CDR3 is TGTGCCATCAGTGACCCAGGGGGGTCTAATGAAAAACTGTTTTTT.